The 28 T cell receptor beta chains below all came from one sample that was sequenced in a study of blood T cell repertoires in COVID-19. Assay used: immunoSEQ multiplex PCR; TCRdb lists only in-frame clones, some missing. The table lists 70,000 to 75,000 clones, roughly 88% of them singletons, with roughly 5.6% in the top ten. Sequences were obtained from peripheral blood. The receptors come from a human donor in a cohort sampled during active COVID-19.

This rearrangement joins TRBV28 to TRBJ2-5; 9 bases fit TRBD2. The J segment lost 3 bases and the V segment lost 6 bases, leaving 5 bases of the junction unmatched. This CDR3 has 14 residues. Germline CDR1 MDHEN, CDR2 SYDVKM. The CDR3 nucleotides read TGTGCCAGCAGACTAGCGGGTCAGGAAGAGACCCAGTACTTC. This sequence encodes CASRLAGQEETQYF. Full variable domain (rest looked up from reference TRBV28 and TRBJ2-5): DVKVTQSSRYLVKRTGEKVFLECVQDMDHENMFWYRQDPGLGLRLIYFSYDVKMKEKGDIPEGYSVSREKKERFSLILESASTNQTSMYLCASRLAGQEETQYFGPGTRLLVL.

The rearrangement links TRBV19 to TRBJ2-2; a weak D match, TRBD2 (6 bases). Germline values: CDR1 LNHDA, CDR2 SQIVND (reference sequence). The CDR3 runs 15 residues. The ends were cut back, 7 bases at V and 5 bases at J, with 17 bases in the middle. CDR3 amino acids: CASMGDSLGTGELFF. Written as DNA, the CDR3 is TGTGCCAGTATGGGGGACTCCCTAGGGACCGGGGAGCTGTTTTTT.

The CDR3 DNA is TGTGCCAGCACCGGATCTAGCGGGACGGTAGAGACCCAGTACTTC. As protein: CASTGSSGTVETQYF. The chain is built from TRBV6-5 and TRBJ2-5; 9 nucleotides line up with TRBD2. The CDR3 runs to 15 residues. V lost 7 bases, J lost 4 bases, and 10 bases stayed unmatched. CDR1 is MNHEY, CDR2 SVGAGI, per germline.

The rearrangement uses TRBV5-1 and TRBJ2-7; TRBD1 agrees at 7 bases. This CDR3 is 14 amino acids long. Trimming removed 2 bases from V and 5 bases from J; junction bases left unmatched: 7. CDR1 is SGHRS and CDR2 is YFSETQ in the germline V gene. This CDR3 is CASSLEGALNEQYF. The CDR3 DNA reads TGCGCCAGCAGCTTAGAGGGGGCGCTTAACGAGCAGTACTTC.

This clone was seen a handful of times. The chain uses TRBV7-8 and TRBJ1-5; D not resolved. This CDR3 has 13 residues. The germline CDR1 and CDR2 sequences are SGHVS and FQNEAQ. Trimming shortened V by 2 bases and J by 9 bases, and 11 bases separated the two germline ends. CDR3 nucleotides: TGTGCCAGCAGCTTACCCGGGAGTGGGCCCCAGCATTTT. Translating gives CASSLPGSGPQHF.

The V and J genes are TRBV19 and TRBJ1-6; 7 bases are a match to TRBD1. V shed 5 bases and J 7 bases; nucleotides not matched to a gene: 8. Germline assignment: CDR1 LNHDA and CDR2 SQIVND (reference sequence). The CDR3 runs to 15 residues. The CDR3 reads CASSSPDRRNSPLHF. The DNA of the CDR3 is TGTGCCAGTAGTTCACCGGACAGGAGGAATTCACCCCTCCACTTT.

J is TRBJ1-4 and V is TRBV28; 9 nucleotides align to TRBD1. Germline V CDR1 and CDR2: MDHEN, SYDVKM. The CDR3 runs to 15 residues. The J segment lost 4 bases and the V segment lost 3 bases, leaving 3 bases of the junction unmatched. The CDR3 loop reads CASSFRGQGNEKLFF. For the CDR3, the DNA is TGTGCCAGCAGTTTTCGGGGACAGGGTAATGAAAAACTGTTTTTT.

This clone showed up just a few times. CDR3 in DNA: TGTGCCACCCGGGGCGGGACTAGTGTTCCCGGGGAGCTGTTTTTT. Translated, it gives CATRGGTSVPGELFF. J is TRBJ2-2 and V is TRBV28, with 8 bases identical to TRBD2. CDR3 length: 15 amino acids. Germline V CDR1 and CDR2: MDHEN, SYDVKM. V shed 10 bases, J shed 6 bases, and the junction held 13 bases outside the gene matches.

The chain carries TRBV5-6 and TRBJ2-1; TRBD2 matches at 9 bases. CDR3 size: 16 residues. The junction had 11 bases not matched to a gene; V was cut back by 4 bases and J by 6 bases. Germline loops: CDR1 SGHDT, CDR2 YYEEEE. The CDR3 bases are TGTGCCAGCAGCAAGACTAGCGGAGTAAGGGGCAATGAGCAGTTCTTC. It translates to CASSKTSGVRGNEQFF.

This clone was observed a few times. The rearrangement links TRBV7-9 to TRBJ2-1; 7 bases agree with TRBD2. This CDR3 spans 15 amino acids. In germline, CDR1 is SEHNR, CDR2 FQNEAQ (reference sequence). Trimming removed 3 bases from V and 5 bases from J; junction bases left unmatched: 7. The CDR3 reads CASSFVGGLDNEQFF. The CDR3 DNA reads TGTGCCAGCAGCTTTGTGGGAGGGTTGGACAATGAGCAGTTCTTC.

The V and J genes are TRBV9 and TRBJ2-1, with 9 bases aligning to TRBD2. Germline V gene sequence: CDR1 SGDLS, CDR2 YYNGEE. There are 17 residues in the CDR3. V trimming: 0 bases; J trimming: 9 bases; junction bases outside the gene matches: 13. This CDR3 is CASSVEPAGGGAVEQFF. In DNA, the CDR3 is TGTGCCAGCAGCGTAGAGCCCGCGGGCGGGGGGGCAGTTGAGCAGTTCTTC.

V gene TRBV2 combines with J gene TRBJ2-1; D not certain. Trimming removed 3 bases from V and 5 bases from J, with 11 bases in between. The CDR3 runs 14 residues. Germline values: CDR1 SNHLY, CDR2 FYNNEI. CDR3 sequence reads: CASSEYAENNEQFF. The CDR3 coding sequence is TGTGCCAGCAGTGAGTACGCAGAAAACAATGAGCAGTTCTTC.

The chain carries TRBV5-1 and TRBJ2-3; D is perhaps TRBD1 (6 bases). Germline V lookup: CDR1 SGHRS, CDR2 YFSETQ. The ends were cut back, 3 bases at V and 1 base at J, with 9 bases in the middle. This CDR3 spans 14 amino acids. The CDR3 sequence: CASSSQGRTDTQYF. DNA of the CDR3: TGCGCCAGCAGCTCCCAGGGGCGCACAGATACGCAGTATTTT.

This clone has more than one count but fewer than ten. The CDR3: CASSQGGDGYTF. The CDR3 bases are TGTGCCAGCAGCCAAGGGGGGGATGGCTACACCTTC. The chain joins TRBV3-1 (or the pseudogene TRBV3-2) to TRBJ1-2; TRBD1 is a possible D gene (5 bases). V lost 1 base to trimming and J lost 6 bases, with 6 bases between them. Germline V CDR1 and CDR2: LGHDT, YNNKEL (reference sequence). There are 12 residues in the CDR3.

The chain combines TRBV29-1 with TRBJ1-5; 8 bases fit TRBD1. CDR1 and CDR2 (germline): SQVTM, ANQGSEA. CDR3 length: 17 amino acids. The V gene end was trimmed by 8 bases and the J gene end by 0 bases; junction bases not matched to a gene: 15. This chain's CDR3 is CSPEGQESSYSNQPQHF. The CDR3 region has the DNA TGCAGCCCAGAGGGACAGGAAAGCTCTTATAGCAATCAGCCCCAGCATTTT.

The chain recombines TRBV5-4 with TRBJ2-3; 9 nucleotides align to TRBD1. The trim removed 4 bases at V and 4 bases at J, leaving 7 bases unmatched. CDR3 size: 15 residues. Per germline, CDR1 SGHNT and CDR2 YYREEE (reference sequence). The CDR3 here is CASSNRDRAADTQYF. The CDR3 DNA reads TGTGCCAGCAGCAACCGGGACAGGGCGGCAGATACGCAGTATTTT.

The V and J genes are TRBV29-1 and TRBJ1-2; D gene ambiguous. Germline V gene sequence: CDR1 SQVTM, CDR2 ANQGSEA. V dropped 2 bases and J dropped 2 bases, with 6 bases sitting between them. The CDR3 contains 12 residues. The CDR3 nucleotides read TGCAGCGTTGAAACAGAAAACTATGGCTACACCTTC. It translates to CSVETENYGYTF. Full variable domain (rest looked up from reference TRBV29-1 and TRBJ1-2): SAVISQKPSRDICQRGTSLTIQCQVDSQVTMMFWYRQQPGQSLTLIATANQGSEATYESGFVIDKFPISRPNLTFSTLTVSNMSPEDSSIYLCSVETENYGYTFGSGTRLTVV.

The chain links TRBV11-2 to TRBJ2-1, with D perhaps TRBD2 (7 bases). Germline V lookup: CDR1 SGHAT, CDR2 FQNNGV. The CDR3 covers 18 residues. V was pared by 2 bases and J by 0 bases, with 17 bases between. CDR3 sequence reads: CASSLPGGPGDSYNEQFF. CDR3 coding DNA: TGTGCCAGCAGCTTACCCGGGGGGCCGGGGGACTCCTACAATGAGCAGTTCTTC.

This clone was seen a handful of times. This rearrangement joins TRBV4-1 to TRBJ1-6; unclear D gene. The length of the CDR3 is 16 residues. CDR1 is MGHRA, CDR2 YSYEKL, per germline. V lost 2 bases and J lost 4, with 12 bases in between. As DNA, the CDR3 is TGCGCCAGCAGCCAAACATCCGCACTATATAATTCACCCCTCCACTTT. This codes for CASSQTSALYNSPLHF.

This clone was seen just once. The V and J genes are TRBV2 and TRBJ2-7; D might be TRBD2 (5 bases). This CDR3 has 13 amino acids. The V gene lost 5 bases and the J gene lost 3 bases, with 11 bases spanning the gap. From germline, CDR1 is SNHLY and CDR2 FYNNEI. The CDR3 DNA follows: TGTGCCAGCAGTTCCTATACTAGCTACGAGCAGTACTTC. Its protein is CASSSYTSYEQYF. The entire variable domain, with the rest obtained from reference TRBV2 and TRBJ2-7, is as follows: EPEVTQTPSHQVTQMGQEVILRCVPISNHLYFYWYRQILGQKVEFLVSFYNNEISEKSEIFDDQFSVERPDGSNFTLKIRSTKLEDSAMYFCASSSYTSYEQYFGPGTRLTVT.

This clone was detected once. CDR3 sequence: CAWSGTSGRSETQYF. The CDR3 coding sequence is TGTGCCTGGAGTGGGACTAGCGGGAGATCAGAGACCCAGTACTTC. V and J are TRBV30 and TRBJ2-5; 13 bases are a match to TRBD2. V lost 1 base to trimming and J lost 4 bases; unmatched junction nucleotides: 3. Germline V gene sequence: CDR1 GTSNPN, CDR2 SVGIG (reference sequence). The CDR3 is 15 amino acids.

V usage is TRBV2 and J usage is TRBJ1-2; 9 bases are shared with TRBD1. Losses at the gene ends were 10 bases for V and 8 bases for J; bases not matched to a gene: 14. The CDR3 is 14 amino acids. The V gene's germline CDR1 is SNHLY and CDR2 FYNNEI. The CDR3 bases are TGTGCCAACGCACTAGGGGGACAGGGTCAAGGCTACACCTTC. It specifies CANALGGQGQGYTF.

This rearrangement joins TRBV7-9 to TRBJ2-1; 8 bases align to TRBD2. This CDR3 has 16 amino acids. The germline CDR1 and CDR2 sequences are SEHNR and FQNEAQ (reference sequence). V lost 7 bases and J lost 4; bases outside the gene matches: 12. The DNA for the CDR3 is TGTGCCAGCACTCCGACCGGGGGGGCGGGATACAATGAGCAGTTCTTC. Protein sequence: CASTPTGGAGYNEQFF.

This clone has only one observation. This chain connects TRBV19 to TRBJ2-7; perhaps TRBD1 as D (6 bases). Germline-derived CDR1 and CDR2 are LNHDA and SQIVND (reference sequence). Trimming took off 5 bases at V and 5 bases at J, with 13 bases between the two ends. This CDR3 spans 13 amino acids. The DNA of the CDR3 is TGTGCCAGTAGTCCAGCCAGGGGACACGAGCAGTACTTC. Translating gives CASSPARGHEQYF. Using reference TRBV19 and TRBJ2-7 for the parts outside the CDR3, the full variable domain is DGGITQSPKYLFRKEGQNVTLSCEQNLNHDAMYWYRQDPGQGLRLIYYSQIVNDFQKGDIAEGYSVSREKKESFPLTVTSAQKNPTAFYLCASSPARGHEQYFGPGTRLTVT.

The V call is TRBV5-6, the J call TRBJ2-7; D may be TRBD2 (6 bases). CDR1 and CDR2 from the germline V gene are SGHDT and YYEEEE. The CDR3 totals 12 residues. Trimming removed 0 bases at V and 6 bases at J, with 7 bases between. The CDR3 coding sequence is TGTGCCAGCAGCTTGGCCGGGGGCGAGCAGTACTTC. Amino acid sequence: CASSLAGGEQYF.

This clone was picked up one time. This rearrangement joins TRBV5-1 to TRBJ2-3, with D possibly being TRBD1 (6 bases). The CDR3 sequence is 15 residues long. Germline CDR1 reads SGHRS; CDR2 reads YFSETQ. V was cut by 0 bases and J by 10 bases, with 18 bases left in between. The CDR3 DNA sequence: TGCGCCAGCAGCTTGGACGGGACACCTGAGATCCCGCAGTATTTT. Translated, it gives CASSLDGTPEIPQYF.

This rearrangement joins TRBV28 to TRBJ2-2; weak D call: TRBD1 (5 bases). Trimming cost V 9 bases and J 5 bases, with 13 bases left between them. The CDR3 sequence is 13 residues long. Germline-derived CDR1 and CDR2 are MDHEN and SYDVKM. CDR3 in DNA: TGTGCCAGTTTCAGGGCGGAAACCGGGGAGCTGTTTTTT. Translated, it gives CASFRAETGELFF. Together with reference TRBV28 and TRBJ2-2, the CDR3 gives the full variable domain: DVKVTQSSRYLVKRTGEKVFLECVQDMDHENMFWYRQDPGLGLRLIYFSYDVKMKEKGDIPEGYSVSREKKERFSLILESASTNQTSMYLCASFRAETGELFFGEGSRLTVL.

The chain uses TRBV30 and TRBJ1-4, with D tentatively TRBD1 (6 bases). V lost 3 bases and J lost 8, with 10 bases in between. The CDR3 spans 12 residues. Germline assignment: CDR1 GTSNPN and CDR2 SVGIG (reference sequence). DNA for the CDR3: TGTGCCTGGAGCGCTAGGGGGGAAAAACTGTTTTTT. Translation gives CAWSARGEKLFF. The entire variable domain, with the rest obtained from reference TRBV30 and TRBJ1-4, is as follows: SQTIHQWPATLVQPVGSPLSLECTVEGTSNPNLYWYRQAAGRGLQLLFYSVGIGQISSEVPQNLSASRPQDRQFILSSKKLLLSDSGFYLCAWSARGEKLFFGSGTQLSVL.